These 14 T cell receptor beta chains were all obtained from the same sample, sequenced in a study of cytotoxic CD8 clonotypes in ibrutinib-treated CLL. Generated by immunoSEQ multiplex PCR, the TCRdb table keeps only in-frame clones and is missing some. The sample has about 150,000 clones, roughly three quarters seen once. Specimen: PBMCs, collected after 24 months of ibrutinib treatment. The receptors stem from a human donor with chronic lymphocytic leukemia.

CDR3 bases: TGTGCCAGCAGCCCGCCCGGGGGTACGCAGTATTTT. Translated: CASSPPGGTQYF. This rearrangement joins TRBV7-2 to TRBJ2-3; the D gene is possibly TRBD2 (6 bases). Germline V gives CDR1 SGHTA, CDR2 FQGNSA. The CDR3 is 12 amino acids. V dropped 5 bases and J dropped 8 bases, with 11 bases sitting between them.

This sequence joins TRBV18 and TRBJ1-5, with D possibly matching TRBD1 (5 bases). Germline V gene sequence: CDR1 KGHSH, CDR2 LQKENI. V shed 1 base and J shed 2 bases, with 12 bases lying between them. CDR3 length: 16 amino acids. In DNA form, the CDR3 reads TGTGCCAGCTCACCACTTCAGGGAGGTGGCAATCAGCCCCAGCATTTT. Its translation: CASSPLQGGGNQPQHF.

The chain joins TRBV7-8 to TRBJ2-7; the D gene could be TRBD1 or TRBD2 (6 bases each). The CDR3 length is 15 residues. Per germline, CDR1 SGHVS and CDR2 FQNEAQ. V was trimmed by 3 bases and J by 3 bases, leaving 15 bases between them. CDR3 in DNA: TGTGCCAGCAGCTTTACGGAGGGGGTCGACTACGAGCAGTACTTC. Its protein product is CASSFTEGVDYEQYF.

Comments on this clone: Other DNA sequences in this sample translate to the same CDR3. The chain uses TRBV11-2 and TRBJ2-7, with D unresolved. Trimming left V 1 base short and J 2 bases short, with 6 bases between. Germline V lookup: CDR1 SGHAT, CDR2 FQNNGV. The CDR3 is 13 amino acids. The CDR3 protein is CASSLGQTYEQYF. In DNA form, the CDR3 reads TGTGCCAGCAGCTTAGGTCAAACCTACGAGCAGTACTTC.

V usage is TRBV28 and J usage is TRBJ2-3; D call uncertain. The CDR3 covers 15 residues. Germline V gene data show CDR1 as MDHEN and CDR2 as SYDVKM. The ends were cut back, 5 bases at V and 4 bases at J, with 16 bases in the middle. In DNA form, the CDR3 reads TGTGCCAGCAGTCTCCTGTCTTTTCGGTCAGATACGCAGTATTTT. This sequence encodes CASSLLSFRSDTQYF.

This chain links TRBV7-2 with TRBJ2-4; D gene ambiguous. The CDR3 loop spans 12 amino acids. The germline CDR1 and CDR2 sequences are SGHTA and FQGNSA. V gave up 3 bases and J gave up 10 bases, with 10 bases separating them. The CDR3 DNA sequence: TGTGCCAGCAGCTTCGTGTCGAGGATTCAGTACTTC. This codes for CASSFVSRIQYF. Full variable domain (outside the CDR3, taken from reference TRBV7-2 and TRBJ2-4): GAGVSQSPSNKVTEKGKDVELRCDPISGHTALYWYRQSLGQGLEFLIYFQGNSAPDKSGLPSDRFSAERTGGSVSTLTIQRTQQEDSAVYLCASSFVSRIQYFGAGTRLSVL.

This chain links TRBV7-2 with TRBJ1-2, with a weak D call TRBD1 (6 bases). V lost 6 bases and J 8 bases, leaving 19 bases between the germline ends. CDR1 is SGHTA, CDR2 FQGNSA, per germline. This CDR3 has 14 residues. Here the CDR3 DNA reads TGTGCCAGCAGTCCCGGCGGGGGGGCCCAGGGCTACACCTTC. The encoded protein is CASSPGGGAQGYTF.

This clone was recorded only once. V gene TRBV30 combines with J gene TRBJ2-6; 7 bases match TRBD1. The V segment lost 2 bases and the J segment 0 bases; nucleotides outside the gene matches: 7. Per germline, CDR1 GTSNPN and CDR2 SVGIG (reference sequence). The length of the CDR3 is 17 residues. CDR3 sequence (DNA): TGTGCCTGGAGTCGGGGACAGTCTGCCTCTGGGGCCAACGTCCTGACTTTC. Translation: CAWSRGQSASGANVLTF.

V gene TRBV5-4 combines with J gene TRBJ2-6; possible D gene TRBD1, 6 bases. Germline V gene lookup returns CDR1 SGHNT and CDR2 YYREEE (reference sequence). Trimming removed 4 bases at V and 1 base at J, with 9 bases between. The CDR3 extends over 15 amino acids. CDR3 coding DNA: TGTGCCAGCAGCCTGGACAGTTCTGGGGCCAACGTCCTGACTTTC. This translates into CASSLDSSGANVLTF.

The V gene is TRBV7-3, the J gene TRBJ2-7, with D unclear. From germline, CDR1 is SGHTA and CDR2 FQGTGA. CDR3 length: 17 residues. Deletions cut 5 bases from V and 2 bases from J, with 22 bases between. CDR3: CASSPGPVWSETYEQYF. The CDR3 region has the DNA TGTGCCAGCAGCCCCGGTCCAGTCTGGAGCGAAACCTACGAGCAGTACTTC.

J is TRBJ2-2 and V is TRBV6-1; D might be TRBD1 or TRBD2, each matching 5 bases. V gave up 6 bases and J gave up 1 base, with 12 bases separating them. CDR3 size: 15 residues. CDR1 MNHNS and CDR2 SASEGT come from the germline V gene. The CDR3 nucleotides are TGTGCCAGCAGGAAGGGACCGATGAACACCGGGGAGCTGTTTTTT. Translation gives CASRKGPMNTGELFF.

This chain links TRBV9 with TRBJ2-5; 10 bases are a match to TRBD2. V was clipped by 2 bases and J by 5 bases; unmatched bases: 9. Per the germline V gene, CDR1 is SGDLS and CDR2 is YYNGEE. This CDR3 is 16 amino acids long. The CDR3 nucleotides read TGTGCCAGCAGCGTGAGGGGACTAGCGAGGGAGGAGACCCAGTACTTC. It translates to CASSVRGLAREETQYF.

The chain employs TRBV4-2 and TRBJ2-5, with D possibly matching TRBD2 (7 bases). The CDR3 covers 18 residues. V lost 0 bases and J lost 4, with 21 bases in between. Germline CDR1 is LGHNA and CDR2 is YNFKEQ. This chain's CDR3 is CASSQDIPGGHEGETQYF. Here the CDR3 DNA reads TGTGCCAGCAGCCAAGATATCCCGGGGGGCCATGAGGGAGAGACCCAGTACTTC.

The chain has TRBV30 and TRBJ2-2, with TRBD2 matching over 7 bases. The CDR3 contains 14 residues. Germline V gene data show CDR1 as GTSNPN and CDR2 as SVGIG (reference sequence). The junction had 4 bases not matched to a gene; V was cut back by 3 bases and J by 3 bases. CDR3: CAWRRGTDTGELFF. The CDR3 DNA follows: TGTGCCTGGAGGCGGGGGACGGACACCGGGGAGCTGTTTTTT.